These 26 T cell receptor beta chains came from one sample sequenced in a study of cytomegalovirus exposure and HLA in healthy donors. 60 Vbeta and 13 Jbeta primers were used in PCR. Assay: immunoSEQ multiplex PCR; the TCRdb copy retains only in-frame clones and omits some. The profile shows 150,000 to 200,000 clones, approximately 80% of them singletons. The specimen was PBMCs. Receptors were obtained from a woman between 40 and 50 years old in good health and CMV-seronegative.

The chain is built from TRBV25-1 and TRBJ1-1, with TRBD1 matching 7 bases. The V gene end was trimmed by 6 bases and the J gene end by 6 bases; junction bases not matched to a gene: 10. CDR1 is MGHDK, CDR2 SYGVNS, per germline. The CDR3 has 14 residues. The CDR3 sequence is CASRKQGSYSEAFF. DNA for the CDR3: TGTGCCAGCAGGAAACAGGGGTCTTACTCTGAAGCTTTCTTT.

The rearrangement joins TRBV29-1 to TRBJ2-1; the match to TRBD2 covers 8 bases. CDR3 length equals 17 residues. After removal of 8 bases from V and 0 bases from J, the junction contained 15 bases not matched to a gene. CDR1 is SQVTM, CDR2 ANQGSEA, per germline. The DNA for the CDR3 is TGCAGCCGTGAGCGGGAGTCTTTAAACTGCTCCTACAATGAGCAGTTCTTC. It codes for CSRERESLNCSYNEQFF.

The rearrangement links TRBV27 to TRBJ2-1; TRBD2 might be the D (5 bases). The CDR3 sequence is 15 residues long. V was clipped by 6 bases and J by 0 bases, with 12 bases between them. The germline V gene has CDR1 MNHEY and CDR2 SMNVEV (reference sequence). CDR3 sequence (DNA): TGTGCCAGCAGGACTAATTACTTCTCCTACAATGAGCAGTTCTTC. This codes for CASRTNYFSYNEQFF.

For the CDR3, the DNA is TGTGCCAGCAATAGCGGGAGGGCCACAGATACGCAGTATTTT. It codes for CASNSGRATDTQYF. The V gene is TRBV6-1, the J gene TRBJ2-3, with 11 bases identical to TRBD2. V lost 7 bases to trimming and J lost 2 bases; unmatched junction nucleotides: 2. CDR3 length equals 14 residues. Germline CDR1 and CDR2: MNHNS and SASEGT.

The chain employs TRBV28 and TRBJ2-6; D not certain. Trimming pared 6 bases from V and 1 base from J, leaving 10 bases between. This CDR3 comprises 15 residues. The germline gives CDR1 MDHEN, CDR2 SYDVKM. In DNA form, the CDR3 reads TGTGCCAGCAGATCCCGCCGGTCTGGGGCCAACGTCCTGACTTTC. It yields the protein CASRSRRSGANVLTF. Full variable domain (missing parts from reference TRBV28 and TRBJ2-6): DVKVTQSSRYLVKRTGEKVFLECVQDMDHENMFWYRQDPGLGLRLIYFSYDVKMKEKGDIPEGYSVSREKKERFSLILESASTNQTSMYLCASRSRRSGANVLTFGAGSRLTVL.

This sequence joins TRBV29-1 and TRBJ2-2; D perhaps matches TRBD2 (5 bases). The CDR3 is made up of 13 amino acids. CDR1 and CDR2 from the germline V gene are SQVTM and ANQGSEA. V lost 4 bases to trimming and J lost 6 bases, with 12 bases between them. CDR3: CSVVGGFPGELFF. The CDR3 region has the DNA TGCAGCGTTGTTGGAGGTTTCCCCGGGGAGCTGTTTTTT.

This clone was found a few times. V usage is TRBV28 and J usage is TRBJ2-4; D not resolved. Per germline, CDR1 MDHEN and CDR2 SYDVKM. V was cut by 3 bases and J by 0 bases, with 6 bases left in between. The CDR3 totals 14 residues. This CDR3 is CASSFELAKNIQYF. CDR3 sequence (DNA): TGTGCCAGCAGTTTTGAGTTAGCCAAAAACATTCAGTACTTC.

The CDR3 sequence: CASSDVTEAFF. DNA for the CDR3: TGTGCCAGCAGTGACGTGACTGAAGCTTTCTTT. The chain is built from TRBV6-1 and TRBJ1-1; D unclear. The length of the CDR3 is 11 residues. Germline V lookup: CDR1 MNHNS, CDR2 SASEGT. V lost 3 bases and J lost 5, with 4 bases in between.

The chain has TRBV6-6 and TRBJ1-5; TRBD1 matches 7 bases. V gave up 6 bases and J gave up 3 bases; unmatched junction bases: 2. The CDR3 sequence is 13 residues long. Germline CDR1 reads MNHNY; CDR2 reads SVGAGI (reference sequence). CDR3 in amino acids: CASRGQSNQPQHF. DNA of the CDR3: TGTGCCAGCAGGGGACAGTCCAATCAGCCCCAGCATTTT.

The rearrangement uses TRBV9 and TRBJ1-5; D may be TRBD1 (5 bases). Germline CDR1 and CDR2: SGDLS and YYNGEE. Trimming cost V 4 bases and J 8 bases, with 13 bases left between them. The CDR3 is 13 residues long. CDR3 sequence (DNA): TGTGCCAGCAGCAAGGGGCTGACGGAGCCCCAGCATTTT. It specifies CASSKGLTEPQHF.

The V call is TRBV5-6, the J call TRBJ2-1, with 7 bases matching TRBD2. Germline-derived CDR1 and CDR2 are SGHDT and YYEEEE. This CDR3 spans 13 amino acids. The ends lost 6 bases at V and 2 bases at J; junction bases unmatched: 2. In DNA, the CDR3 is TGTGCCAGCATGGGGGGGACCTACAATGAGCAGTTCTTC. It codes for CASMGGTYNEQFF.

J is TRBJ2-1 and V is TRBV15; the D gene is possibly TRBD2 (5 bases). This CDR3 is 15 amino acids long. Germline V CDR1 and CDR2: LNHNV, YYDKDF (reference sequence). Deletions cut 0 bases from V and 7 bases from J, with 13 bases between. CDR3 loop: CATSRDLKEANEQFF. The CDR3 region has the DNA TGTGCCACCAGCAGAGATCTGAAGGAGGCGAATGAGCAGTTCTTC.

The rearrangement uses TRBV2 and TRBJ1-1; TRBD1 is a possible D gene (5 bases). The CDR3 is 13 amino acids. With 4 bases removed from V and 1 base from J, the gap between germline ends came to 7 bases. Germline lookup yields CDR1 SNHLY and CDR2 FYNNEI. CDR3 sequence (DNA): TGTGCCAGCAGTGTAGGGGAGAACACTGAAGCTTTCTTT. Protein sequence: CASSVGENTEAFF.

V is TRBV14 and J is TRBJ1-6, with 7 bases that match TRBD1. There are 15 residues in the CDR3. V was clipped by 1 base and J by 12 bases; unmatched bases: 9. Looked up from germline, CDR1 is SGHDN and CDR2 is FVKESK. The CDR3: CASSQVGGKKGPLHF. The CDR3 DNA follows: TGTGCCAGCAGCCAAGTAGGGGGCAAAAAAGGACCCCTCCACTTT.

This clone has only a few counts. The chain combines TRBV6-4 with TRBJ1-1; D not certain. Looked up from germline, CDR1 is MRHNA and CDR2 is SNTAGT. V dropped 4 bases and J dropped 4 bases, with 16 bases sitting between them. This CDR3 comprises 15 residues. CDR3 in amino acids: CASSADPGGGTEAFF. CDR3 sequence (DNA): TGTGCCAGCAGTGCCGATCCGGGCGGAGGCACTGAAGCTTTCTTT.

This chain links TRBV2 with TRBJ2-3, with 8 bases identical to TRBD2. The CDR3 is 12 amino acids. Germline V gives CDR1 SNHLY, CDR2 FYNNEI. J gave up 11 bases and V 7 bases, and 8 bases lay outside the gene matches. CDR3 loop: CASTERGSGQYF. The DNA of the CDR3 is TGTGCCAGCACCGAGCGGGGGAGTGGGCAGTATTTT. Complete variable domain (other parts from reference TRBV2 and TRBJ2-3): EPEVTQTPSHQVTQMGQEVILRCVPISNHLYFYWYRQILGQKVEFLVSFYNNEISEKSEIFDDQFSVERPDGSNFTLKIRSTKLEDSAMYFCASTERGSGQYFGPGTRLTVL.

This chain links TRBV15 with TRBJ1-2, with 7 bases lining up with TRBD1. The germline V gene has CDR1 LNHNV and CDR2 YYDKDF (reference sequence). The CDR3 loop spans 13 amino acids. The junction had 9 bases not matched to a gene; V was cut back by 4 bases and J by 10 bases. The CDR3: CATSITGVRDYTF. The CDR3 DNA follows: TGTGCCACCAGCATAACAGGGGTGCGCGACTACACCTTC.

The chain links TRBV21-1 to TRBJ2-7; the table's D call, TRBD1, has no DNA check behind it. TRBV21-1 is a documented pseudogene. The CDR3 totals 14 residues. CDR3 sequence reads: CASSARDSIHEQYF. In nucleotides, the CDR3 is TGTGCCAGCAGCGCGCGGGACAGTATCCACGAGCAGTACTTC.

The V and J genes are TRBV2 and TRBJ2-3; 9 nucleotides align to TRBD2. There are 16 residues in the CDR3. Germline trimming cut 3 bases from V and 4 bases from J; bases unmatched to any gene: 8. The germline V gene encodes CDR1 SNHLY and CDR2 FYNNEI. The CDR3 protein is CASSESSGGPPDTQYF. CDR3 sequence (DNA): TGTGCCAGCAGTGAGTCCAGCGGGGGGCCCCCAGATACGCAGTATTTT.

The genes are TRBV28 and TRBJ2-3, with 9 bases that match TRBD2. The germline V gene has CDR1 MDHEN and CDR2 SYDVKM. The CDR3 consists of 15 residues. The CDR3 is CATLGSGSRADTQYF. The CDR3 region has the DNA TGTGCGACTCTAGGTAGCGGGAGTCGCGCAGATACGCAGTATTTT.

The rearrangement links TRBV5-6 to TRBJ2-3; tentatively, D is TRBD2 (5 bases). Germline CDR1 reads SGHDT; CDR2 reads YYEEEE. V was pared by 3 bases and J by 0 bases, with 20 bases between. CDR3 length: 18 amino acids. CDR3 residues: CASSSDRRVGGSTDTQYF. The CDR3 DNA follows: TGTGCCAGCAGCTCCGACCGCCGTGTAGGCGGGAGCACAGATACGCAGTATTTT.

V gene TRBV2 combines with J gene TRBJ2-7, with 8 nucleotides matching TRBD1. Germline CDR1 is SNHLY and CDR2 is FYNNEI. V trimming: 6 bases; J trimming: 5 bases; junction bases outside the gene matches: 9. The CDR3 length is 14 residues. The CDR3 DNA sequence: TGTGCCAGCAGGGCACAGGGGGTTCCCCACGAGCAGTACTTC. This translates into CASRAQGVPHEQYF.

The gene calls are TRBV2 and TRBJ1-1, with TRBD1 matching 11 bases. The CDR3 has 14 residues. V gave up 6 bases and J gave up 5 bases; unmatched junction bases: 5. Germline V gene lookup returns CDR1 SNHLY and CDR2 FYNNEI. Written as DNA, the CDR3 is TGTGCCAGCAGCCCGGGACAGGGGGGGACTGAAGCTTTCTTT. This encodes CASSPGQGGTEAFF.

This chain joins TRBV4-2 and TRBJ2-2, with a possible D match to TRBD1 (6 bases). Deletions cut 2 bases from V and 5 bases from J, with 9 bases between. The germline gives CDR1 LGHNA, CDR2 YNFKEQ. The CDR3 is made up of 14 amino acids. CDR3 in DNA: TGTGCCAGCAGCCAACAACAGGGAACCGGGGAGCTGTTTTTT. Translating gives CASSQQQGTGELFF.

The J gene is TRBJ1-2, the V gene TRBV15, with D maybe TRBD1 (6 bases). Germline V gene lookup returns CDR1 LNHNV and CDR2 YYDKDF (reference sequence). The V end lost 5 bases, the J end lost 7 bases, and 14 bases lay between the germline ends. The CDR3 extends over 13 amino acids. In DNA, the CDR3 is TGTGCCACCAGCCCAGGGGTGGCAAGTGGCTACACCTTC. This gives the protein CATSPGVASGYTF.

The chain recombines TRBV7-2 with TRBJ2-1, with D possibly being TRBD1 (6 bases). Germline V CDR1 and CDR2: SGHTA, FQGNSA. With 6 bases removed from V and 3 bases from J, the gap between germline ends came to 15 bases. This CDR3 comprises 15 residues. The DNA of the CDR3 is TGTGCCAGCAGATCCGAGGGACACCTCTACAATGAGCAGTTCTTC. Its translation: CASRSEGHLYNEQFF.